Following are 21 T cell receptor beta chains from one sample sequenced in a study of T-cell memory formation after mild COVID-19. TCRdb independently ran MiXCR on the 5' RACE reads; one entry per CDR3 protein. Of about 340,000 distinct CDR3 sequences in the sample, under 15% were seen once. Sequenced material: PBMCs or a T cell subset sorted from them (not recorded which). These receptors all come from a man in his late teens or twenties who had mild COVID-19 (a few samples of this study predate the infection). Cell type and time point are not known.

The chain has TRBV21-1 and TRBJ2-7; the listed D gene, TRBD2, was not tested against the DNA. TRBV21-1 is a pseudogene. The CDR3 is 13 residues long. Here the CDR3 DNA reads TGTGCCAGCAGCGGAGGCCCTACCTACGAGCAGTACGTC. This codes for CASSGGPTYEQYV.

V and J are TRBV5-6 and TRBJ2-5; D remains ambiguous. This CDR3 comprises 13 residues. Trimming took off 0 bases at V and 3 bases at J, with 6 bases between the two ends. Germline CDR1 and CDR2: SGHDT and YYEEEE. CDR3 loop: CASSLGAKETQYF. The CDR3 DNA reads TGTGCCAGCAGCTTGGGCGCTAAAGAGACCCAGTACTTC.

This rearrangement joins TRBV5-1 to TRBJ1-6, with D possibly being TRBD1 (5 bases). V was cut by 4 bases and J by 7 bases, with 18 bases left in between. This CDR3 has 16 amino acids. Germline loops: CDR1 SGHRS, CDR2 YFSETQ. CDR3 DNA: TGCGCCAGCAGCGGTGGTGCCGACAGCAAAAATTCACCCCTCCACTTT. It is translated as CASSGGADSKNSPLHF.

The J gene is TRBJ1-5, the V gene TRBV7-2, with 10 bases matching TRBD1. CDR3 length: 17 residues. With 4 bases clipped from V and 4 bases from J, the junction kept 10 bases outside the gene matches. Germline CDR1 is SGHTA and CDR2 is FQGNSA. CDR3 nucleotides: TGTGCCAGCAGCTCTAGTCCGAGGACAGGGGGTAATCAGCCCCAGCATTTT. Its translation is CASSSSPRTGGNQPQHF.

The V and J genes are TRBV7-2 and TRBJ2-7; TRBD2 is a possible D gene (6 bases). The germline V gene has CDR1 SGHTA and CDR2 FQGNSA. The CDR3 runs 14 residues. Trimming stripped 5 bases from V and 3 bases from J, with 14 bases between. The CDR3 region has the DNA TGTGCCAGCAGCGCCATGGGGGGAAACTACGAGCAGTACTTC. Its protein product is CASSAMGGNYEQYF.

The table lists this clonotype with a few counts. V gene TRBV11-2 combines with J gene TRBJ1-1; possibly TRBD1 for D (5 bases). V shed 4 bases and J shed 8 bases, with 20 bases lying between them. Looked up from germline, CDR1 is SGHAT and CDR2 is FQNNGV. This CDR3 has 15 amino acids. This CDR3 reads CASSSVRGDLREAFF. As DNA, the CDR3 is TGTGCCAGCAGCTCCGTAAGGGGTGATCTACGGGAAGCTTTCTTT. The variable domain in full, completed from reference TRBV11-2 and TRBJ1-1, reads EAGVAQSPRYKIIEKRQSVAFWCNPISGHATLYWYQQILGQGPKLLIQFQNNGVVDDSQLPKDRFSAERLKGVDSTLKIQPAKLEDSAVYLCASSSVRGDLREAFFGQGTRLTVV.

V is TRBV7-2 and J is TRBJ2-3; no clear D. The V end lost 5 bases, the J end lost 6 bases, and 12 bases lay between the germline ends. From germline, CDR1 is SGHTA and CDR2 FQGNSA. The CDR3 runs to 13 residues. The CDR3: CASSQTLGDTQYF. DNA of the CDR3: TGTGCCAGCAGCCAAACCTTAGGCGATACGCAGTATTTT.

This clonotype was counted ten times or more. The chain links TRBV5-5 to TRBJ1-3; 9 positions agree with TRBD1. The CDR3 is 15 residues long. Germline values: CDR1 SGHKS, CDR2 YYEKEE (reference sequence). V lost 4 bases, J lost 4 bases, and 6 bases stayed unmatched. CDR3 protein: CASSGRTGAGNTIYF. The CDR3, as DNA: TGTGCCAGCAGCGGACGGACAGGGGCAGGAAACACCATATATTTT.

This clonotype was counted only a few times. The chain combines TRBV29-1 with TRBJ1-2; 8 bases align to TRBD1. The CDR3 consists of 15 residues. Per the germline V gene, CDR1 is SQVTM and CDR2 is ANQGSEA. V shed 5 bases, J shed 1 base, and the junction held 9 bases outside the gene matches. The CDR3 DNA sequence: TGCAGCGTTTCGGCAGGGGGCCCACTTAACTATGGCTACACCTTC. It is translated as CSVSAGGPLNYGYTF.

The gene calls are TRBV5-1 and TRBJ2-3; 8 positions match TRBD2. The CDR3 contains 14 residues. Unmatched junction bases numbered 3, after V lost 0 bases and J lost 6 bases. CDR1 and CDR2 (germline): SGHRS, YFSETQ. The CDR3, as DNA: TGCGCCAGCAGCTTGGACGGGAGGGTGGATACGCAGTATTTT. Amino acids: CASSLDGRVDTQYF.

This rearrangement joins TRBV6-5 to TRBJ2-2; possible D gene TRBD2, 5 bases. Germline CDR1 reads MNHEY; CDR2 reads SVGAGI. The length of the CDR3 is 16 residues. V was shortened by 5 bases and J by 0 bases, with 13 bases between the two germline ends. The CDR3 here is CASSPSRRANTGELFF. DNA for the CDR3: TGTGCCAGCAGTCCATCCAGGCGGGCGAACACCGGGGAGCTGTTTTTT.

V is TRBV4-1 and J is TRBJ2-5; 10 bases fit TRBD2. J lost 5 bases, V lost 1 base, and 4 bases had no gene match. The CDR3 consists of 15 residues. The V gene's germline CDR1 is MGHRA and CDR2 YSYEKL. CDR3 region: CASSQALAGEETQYF. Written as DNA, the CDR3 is TGCGCCAGCAGCCAAGCCCTAGCGGGGGAGGAGACCCAGTACTTC.

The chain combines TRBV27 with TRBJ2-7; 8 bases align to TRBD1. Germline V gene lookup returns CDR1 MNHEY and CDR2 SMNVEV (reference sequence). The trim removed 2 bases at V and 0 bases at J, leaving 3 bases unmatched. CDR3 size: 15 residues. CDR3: CASSLQTGVSYEQYF. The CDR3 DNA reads TGTGCCAGCAGTTTACAGACAGGGGTCTCCTACGAGCAGTACTTC.

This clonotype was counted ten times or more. The CDR3 DNA follows: TGTGCCAGCAGATTGGTGACAGGTCGCTATGGCTACACCTTC. Translating gives CASRLVTGRYGYTF. The chain combines TRBV28 with TRBJ1-2; possibly TRBD1 for D (6 bases). The CDR3 runs 14 residues. V dropped 6 bases and J dropped 4 bases, with 15 bases sitting between them. The V gene's germline CDR1 is MDHEN and CDR2 SYDVKM.

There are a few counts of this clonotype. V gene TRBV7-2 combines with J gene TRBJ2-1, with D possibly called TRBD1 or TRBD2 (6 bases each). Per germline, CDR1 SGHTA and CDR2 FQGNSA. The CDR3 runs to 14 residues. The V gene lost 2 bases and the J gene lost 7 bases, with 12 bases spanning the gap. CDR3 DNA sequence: TGTGCCAGCAGCTTACTTCGGGGGCCAAATGAGCAGTTCTTC. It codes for CASSLLRGPNEQFF. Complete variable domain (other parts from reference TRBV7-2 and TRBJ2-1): GAGVSQSPSNKVTEKGKDVELRCDPISGHTALYWYRQSLGQGLEFLIYFQGNSAPDKSGLPSDRFSAERTGGSVSTLTIQRTQQEDSAVYLCASSLLRGPNEQFFGPGTRLTVL.

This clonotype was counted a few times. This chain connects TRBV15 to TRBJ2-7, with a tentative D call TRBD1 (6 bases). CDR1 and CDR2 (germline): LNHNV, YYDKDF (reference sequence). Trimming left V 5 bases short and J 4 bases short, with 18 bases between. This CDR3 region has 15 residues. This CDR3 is CATSGLQRTEYEQYF. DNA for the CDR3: TGTGCCACCAGCGGTCTCCAGAGGACAGAGTACGAGCAGTACTTC.

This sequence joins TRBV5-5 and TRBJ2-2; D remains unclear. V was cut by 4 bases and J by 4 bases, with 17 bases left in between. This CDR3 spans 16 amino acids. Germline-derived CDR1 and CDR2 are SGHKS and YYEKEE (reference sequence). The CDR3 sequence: CASSTNRWGSTGELFF. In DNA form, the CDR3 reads TGTGCCAGCAGCACGAATAGGTGGGGTTCCACCGGGGAGCTGTTTTTT.

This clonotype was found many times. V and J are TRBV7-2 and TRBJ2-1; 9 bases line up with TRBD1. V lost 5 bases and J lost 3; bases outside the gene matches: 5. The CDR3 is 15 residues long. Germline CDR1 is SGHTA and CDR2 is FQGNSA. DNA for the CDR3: TGTGCCAGCAGCACGGGACAGGGTAACTACAATGAGCAGTTCTTC. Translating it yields CASSTGQGNYNEQFF.

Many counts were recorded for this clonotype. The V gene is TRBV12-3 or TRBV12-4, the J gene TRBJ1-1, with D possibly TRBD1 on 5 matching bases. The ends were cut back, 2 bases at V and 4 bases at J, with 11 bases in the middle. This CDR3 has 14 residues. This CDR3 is CASSLRGLPTEAFF. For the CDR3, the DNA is TGTGCCAGCAGTTTAAGGGGTCTGCCCACTGAAGCTTTCTTT.

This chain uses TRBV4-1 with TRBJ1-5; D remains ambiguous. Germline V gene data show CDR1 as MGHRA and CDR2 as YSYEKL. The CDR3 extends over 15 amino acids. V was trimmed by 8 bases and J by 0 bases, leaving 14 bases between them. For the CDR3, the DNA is TGCGCCAGCCGGTGGATGCCCCATAGCAATCAGCCCCAGCATTTT. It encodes CASRWMPHSNQPQHF.

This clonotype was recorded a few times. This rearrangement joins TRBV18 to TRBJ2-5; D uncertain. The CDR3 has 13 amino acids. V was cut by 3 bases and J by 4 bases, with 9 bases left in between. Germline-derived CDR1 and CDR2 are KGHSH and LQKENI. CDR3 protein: CASSPGLSETQYF. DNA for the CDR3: TGTGCCAGCTCACCCGGGCTTTCAGAGACCCAGTACTTC.